The text below deals with one T cell receptor (beta chain). Antigen unknown. This entry belongs to a study of PD-L1 blockade in urothelial cancer. Study information: When patients started atezolizumab in the mid-2010s, it was given at 1,200 mg intravenously every 3 weeks. At 3 weeks after treatment start (second dose) and again at 6 weeks, blood was analyzed.

General observations from the study: The study found that durable-benefit patients expanded tumor-associated blood clones more at 3 weeks.

This CDR3 is built from 17 residues. After removal of 4 bases from V and 3 bases from J, the junction contained 16 bases not matched to a gene. CDR1 and CDR2 (germline): SGHDT, YYEEEE. Described time point: pretreatment peripheral blood. Using immunoSEQ multiplex PCR, the repertoire was profiled, and TCRdb retains in-frame clones only, with some absent. The repertoire includes 85,000 to 95,000 clones, around 89% of them detected once, and 1.5% to 2% sits in the top ten. The chain couples TRBV5-6 to TRBJ2-7; 7 bases are a match to TRBD2. Sequences were derived from PBMCs, sampled around atezolizumab (anti-PD-L1) treatment. The source is a man in his 60s with urothelial cancer. The CDR3 region has the DNA TGTGCCAGCAGCGCGGCCGGGACTACCCAACTTAGCTACGAGCAGTACTTC. This sequence encodes CASSAAGTTQLSYEQYF.